Only a few counts were recorded for the clone carrying this TCR beta chain. TCRdb itself ran the 5' RACE reads through MiXCR, one entry per CDR3 protein. The top ten hold around a fifth of the sample, which has about 320,000 distinct CDR3 sequences, 14% seen once. The entry originates in a study of T-cell memory formation after mild COVID-19. Trimming removed 0 bases at V and 0 bases at J, with 8 bases between. Germline-derived CDR1 and CDR2 are KGHDR and SFDVKD. The CDR3 has 15 residues. Sequenced input: PBMCs or a T cell subset sorted from them (not recorded which). The chain employs TRBV24-1 and TRBJ2-7, with TRBD1 as a possible D gene (6 bases). The clonotype originates from a young man who had mild COVID-19 (a few samples of this study predate the infection). Cell type and time point are not known. The DNA of the CDR3 is TGTGCCACCAGTGATTTGGGACAGAGCTCCTACGAGCAGTACGTC. Its protein is CATSDLGQSSYEQYV.